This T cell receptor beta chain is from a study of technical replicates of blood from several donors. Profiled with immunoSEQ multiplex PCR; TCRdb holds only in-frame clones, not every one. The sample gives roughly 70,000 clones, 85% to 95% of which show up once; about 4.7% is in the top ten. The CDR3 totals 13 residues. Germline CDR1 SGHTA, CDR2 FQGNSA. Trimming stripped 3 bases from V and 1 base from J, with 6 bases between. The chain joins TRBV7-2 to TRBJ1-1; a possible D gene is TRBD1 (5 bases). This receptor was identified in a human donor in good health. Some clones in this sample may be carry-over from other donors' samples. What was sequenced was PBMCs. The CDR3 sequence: CASSFQGNTEAFF. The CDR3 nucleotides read TGTGCCAGCAGCTTTCAGGGGAACACTGAAGCTTTCTTT. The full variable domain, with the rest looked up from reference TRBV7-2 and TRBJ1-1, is GAGVSQSPSNKVTEKGKDVELRCDPISGHTALYWYRQSLGQGLEFLIYFQGNSAPDKSGLPSDRFSAERTGGSVSTLTIQRTQQEDSAVYLCASSFQGNTEAFFGQGTRLTVV.